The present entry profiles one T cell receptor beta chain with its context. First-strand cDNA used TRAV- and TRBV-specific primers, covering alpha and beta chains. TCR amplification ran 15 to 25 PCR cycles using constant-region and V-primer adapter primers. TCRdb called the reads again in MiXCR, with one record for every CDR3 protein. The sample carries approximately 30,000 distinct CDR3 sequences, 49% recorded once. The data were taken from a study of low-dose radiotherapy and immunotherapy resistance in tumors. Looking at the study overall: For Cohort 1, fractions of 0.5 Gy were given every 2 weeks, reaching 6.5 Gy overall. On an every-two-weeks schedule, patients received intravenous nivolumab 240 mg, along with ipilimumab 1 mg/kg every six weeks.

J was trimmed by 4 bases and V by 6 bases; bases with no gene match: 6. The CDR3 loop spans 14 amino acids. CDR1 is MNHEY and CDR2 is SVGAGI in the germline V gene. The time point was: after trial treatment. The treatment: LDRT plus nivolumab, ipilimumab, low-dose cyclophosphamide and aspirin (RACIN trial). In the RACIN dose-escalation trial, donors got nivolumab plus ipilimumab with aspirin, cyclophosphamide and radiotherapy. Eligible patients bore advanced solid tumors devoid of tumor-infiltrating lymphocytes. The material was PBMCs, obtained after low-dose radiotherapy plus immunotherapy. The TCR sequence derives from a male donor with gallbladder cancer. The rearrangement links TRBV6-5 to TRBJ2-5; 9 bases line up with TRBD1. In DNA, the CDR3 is TGTGCCAGCAGACTGAACAGGGGGCGAGAGACCCAGTACTTC. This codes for CASRLNRGRETQYF.